Below are 29 T cell receptor beta chains sequenced from a single sample in a study of shared clonotypes between healthy human individuals (TCRdb year 2020). The library was made by the immunoSEQ multiplex PCR assay. The table was pulled from immuneACCESS by TCRdb, which kept in-frame rearrangements only. Such tables lose some clones; where checked, under half of the loss comes from unresolved V genes, and the rest has no known cause. The sample table lists under 700,000 clones, approximately 95% of them with a count of one. The ten largest clones take up about 0.11% of the sample. For the CD8 naive samples, CD45RO-negative cells were positively selected for CCR7, yielding a CD45RA+CCR7+ population from which TemRA cells were excluded. The sample taken for sequencing was naive CD8+ T cells sorted from blood. The cell subset or site label here, explained by the study, means: CD45RA+CCR7+. These receptors were collected from a woman aged 30 to 39 in good health.

This chain links TRBV27 with TRBJ2-7; tentatively, D is TRBD2 (6 bases). The CDR3 consists of 13 residues. Germline CDR1 reads MNHEY; CDR2 reads SMNVEV (reference sequence). Deletions cut 2 bases from V and 6 bases from J, with 11 bases between. The CDR3 DNA reads TGTGCCAGCAGTTTACAGGTGCGGGGCGAGCAGTACTTC. Its protein is CASSLQVRGEQYF.

This clone was observed a single time. This chain connects TRBV28 to TRBJ2-7; TRBD1 matches 9 bases. The CDR3 extends over 16 amino acids. Germline lookup yields CDR1 MDHEN and CDR2 SYDVKM. V lost 3 bases, J lost 2 bases, and 8 bases stayed unmatched. This CDR3 reads CASSLGPGQGPYEQYF. The CDR3 DNA reads as TGTGCCAGCAGTTTGGGCCCGGGACAGGGACCCTACGAGCAGTACTTC. Drawing the rest from reference TRBV28 and TRBJ2-7, the complete variable domain is DVKVTQSSRYLVKRTGEKVFLECVQDMDHENMFWYRQDPGLGLRLIYFSYDVKMKEKGDIPEGYSVSREKKERFSLILESASTNQTSMYLCASSLGPGQGPYEQYFGPGTRLTVT.

The chain uses TRBV5-4 and TRBJ2-7; D is perhaps TRBD2 (6 bases). Trimming pared 0 bases from V and 3 bases from J, leaving 13 bases between. Per germline, CDR1 SGHNT and CDR2 YYREEE (reference sequence). This CDR3 is 15 amino acids long. CDR3 coding DNA: TGTGCCAGCAGCTTGGAGGCGGGACGACACTACGAGCAGTACTTC. The encoded protein is CASSLEAGRHYEQYF.

A single count supports this clone. This chain connects TRBV7-8 to TRBJ2-2; 13 bases map to TRBD2. The CDR3 extends over 18 amino acids. V lost 0 bases and J lost 10; bases outside the gene matches: 11. Germline assignment: CDR1 SGHVS and CDR2 FQNEAQ. As DNA, the CDR3 is TGTGCCAGCAGCTTAGCCTCGGGACTAGCGGGAACCGTGGAGGAGCTGTTTTTT. Translating gives CASSLASGLAGTVEELFF.

The chain has TRBV28 and TRBJ2-7; 7 nucleotides line up with TRBD1. J was trimmed by 5 bases and V by 6 bases; bases with no gene match: 10. The CDR3 covers 14 residues. Looked up from germline, CDR1 is MDHEN and CDR2 is SYDVKM. The CDR3 loop reads CASSPDRLIHEQYF. As DNA, the CDR3 is TGTGCCAGCAGCCCGGACAGGCTCATCCACGAGCAGTACTTC. Together with reference TRBV28 and TRBJ2-7, the CDR3 gives the full variable domain: DVKVTQSSRYLVKRTGEKVFLECVQDMDHENMFWYRQDPGLGLRLIYFSYDVKMKEKGDIPEGYSVSREKKERFSLILESASTNQTSMYLCASSPDRLIHEQYFGPGTRLTVT.

This clone appeared once. J is TRBJ2-7 and V is TRBV2; D may match TRBD1 or TRBD2 (5 bases each). Germline V lookup: CDR1 SNHLY, CDR2 FYNNEI. V was clipped by 8 bases and J by 1 base, with 18 bases between them. The CDR3 contains 15 residues. The CDR3 nucleotides read TGTGCCAGCGAAGGGGAGACTTTCGGGTCCTACGAGCAGTACTTC. Translated, it gives CASEGETFGSYEQYF.

The chain has TRBV5-1 and TRBJ1-2; the D gene is possibly TRBD1 (6 bases). Trimming pared 4 bases from V and 8 bases from J, leaving 21 bases between. The germline V gene has CDR1 SGHRS and CDR2 YFSETQ. The CDR3 sequence is 15 residues long. The CDR3 region is CASSPRGASLWGYTF. For the CDR3, the DNA is TGCGCCAGCAGCCCCCGGGGGGCGTCCCTGTGGGGCTACACCTTC.

The V call is TRBV4-1, the J call TRBJ2-2, with D perhaps given as TRBD1 or TRBD2 (5 bases each). Trimming removed 5 bases at V and 3 bases at J, with 19 bases between. Germline values: CDR1 MGHRA, CDR2 YSYEKL. The CDR3 totals 17 residues. In DNA form, the CDR3 reads TGCGCCAGCAGCTCCAGTCGTCGGGGCGCGGACACCGGGGAGCTGTTTTTT. This codes for CASSSSRRGADTGELFF.

The chain recombines TRBV28 with TRBJ2-1; 10 bases fit TRBD1. V was clipped by 5 bases and J by 6 bases; unmatched bases: 1. The CDR3 covers 13 residues. Germline lookup yields CDR1 MDHEN and CDR2 SYDVKM. The CDR3 is CASSGDRGNEQFF. The DNA of the CDR3 is TGTGCCAGCAGTGGGGACAGGGGCAATGAGCAGTTCTTC.

The rearrangement links TRBV15 to TRBJ2-3; no clear D. CDR3 length: 17 amino acids. CDR1 LNHNV and CDR2 YYDKDF come from the germline V gene (reference sequence). V was clipped by 1 base and J by 1 base, with 15 bases between them. The CDR3 is CATSRVGRAVGTDTQYF. The CDR3 DNA follows: TGTGCCACCAGCAGAGTGGGAAGGGCGGTGGGCACAGATACGCAGTATTTT.

The V call is TRBV4-1, the J call TRBJ2-5, with D possibly being TRBD1 (6 bases). V shed 1 base and J shed 0 bases, with 12 bases lying between them. CDR1 and CDR2 (germline): MGHRA, YSYEKL. The CDR3 sequence is 16 residues long. CDR3 amino acids: CASSQVPDRYQETQYF. The CDR3, as DNA: TGCGCCAGCAGCCAAGTCCCGGACAGATACCAAGAGACCCAGTACTTC.

This chain joins TRBV19 and TRBJ1-2, with a tentative D call TRBD1 (6 bases). Germline V lookup: CDR1 LNHDA, CDR2 SQIVND (reference sequence). The CDR3 totals 15 residues. The V end lost 7 bases, the J end lost 4 bases, and 19 bases lay between the germline ends. CDR3 loop: CASTQTPTGTYGYTF. CDR3 nucleotides: TGTGCCAGTACCCAGACTCCGACAGGAACCTATGGCTACACCTTC.

This clone was found once. V gene TRBV27 combines with J gene TRBJ1-1; a possible D gene is TRBD1 (5 bases). The V end was cut by 2 bases, the J end by 5 bases, with 12 bases between. CDR3 length: 14 residues. Per the germline V gene, CDR1 is MNHEY and CDR2 is SMNVEV (reference sequence). CDR3 residues: CASSLEGRWTEAFF. The CDR3, as DNA: TGTGCCAGCAGTTTAGAGGGGCGATGGACTGAAGCTTTCTTT.

The chain joins TRBV29-1 to TRBJ1-1, with D unclear. Germline CDR1 is SQVTM and CDR2 is ANQGSEA. CDR3 length: 11 residues. V was trimmed by 4 bases and J by 5 bases, leaving 8 bases between them. DNA for the CDR3: TGCAGCGTTGTATCGGGGACTGAAGCTTTCTTT. Its protein product is CSVVSGTEAFF.

This sequence joins TRBV2 and TRBJ2-5; D possibly matches TRBD1 or TRBD2 (6 bases each). With 8 bases removed from V and 5 bases from J, the gap between germline ends came to 12 bases. Germline lookup yields CDR1 SNHLY and CDR2 FYNNEI. The CDR3 covers 12 residues. CDR3 loop: CASVTGRETQYF. The CDR3 bases are TGTGCCAGCGTCACAGGGAGGGAGACCCAGTACTTC.

J is TRBJ2-3 and V is TRBV20-1; D gene unclear. V was shortened by 5 bases and J by 4 bases, with 4 bases between the two germline ends. CDR1 is DFQATT and CDR2 is SNEGSKA in the germline V gene (reference sequence). The CDR3 contains 10 residues. This CDR3 is CSASADTQYF. The DNA for the CDR3 is TGCAGTGCTTCGGCAGATACGCAGTATTTT.

V and J are TRBV4-1 and TRBJ2-1; D is unresolved. V lost 0 bases to trimming and J lost 10 bases, with 10 bases between them. This CDR3 is 13 amino acids long. Per germline, CDR1 MGHRA and CDR2 YSYEKL. CDR3 sequence reads: CASSQEPVNEQFF. Written as DNA, the CDR3 is TGCGCCAGCAGCCAAGAACCCGTGAACGAGCAGTTCTTC.

The rearrangement joins TRBV28 to TRBJ2-7; D is tentatively TRBD1 or TRBD2 (5 bases each). CDR1 and CDR2 from the germline V gene are MDHEN and SYDVKM. This CDR3 spans 15 amino acids. V was cut by 2 bases and J by 2 bases, with 13 bases left in between. The CDR3 nucleotides are TGTGCCAGCAGTTTACAGGGAGAGGGTCCCTACGAGCAGTACTTC. This codes for CASSLQGEGPYEQYF.

The genes are TRBV28 and TRBJ2-1; D ambiguous. CDR3 length equals 10 residues. Germline V CDR1 and CDR2: MDHEN, SYDVKM. With 8 bases removed from V and 11 bases from J, the gap between germline ends came to 10 bases. CDR3 sequence (DNA): TGTGCCAGCGGGCATGGACAGCAGTTCTTC. This translates into CASGHGQQFF.

The chain has TRBV5-4 and TRBJ2-3, with a possible D match to TRBD2 (7 bases). The CDR3 runs to 13 residues. V gave up 4 bases and J gave up 4 bases, with 10 bases separating them. The V gene's germline CDR1 is SGHNT and CDR2 YYREEE (reference sequence). The CDR3 is CASSPGGADTQYF. CDR3 bases: TGTGCCAGCAGCCCGGGGGGCGCAGATACGCAGTATTTT.

The chain has TRBV5-6 and TRBJ2-2, with D perhaps assigned TRBD1 or TRBD2 (5 bases each). The CDR3 loop spans 15 amino acids. The ends were cut back, 0 bases at V and 0 bases at J, with 6 bases in the middle. Germline CDR1 and CDR2: SGHDT and YYEEEE. CDR3 in DNA: TGTGCCAGCAGCTTGGGAGGGGCGAACACCGGGGAGCTGTTTTTT. It encodes CASSLGGANTGELFF.

This clone was found once. This sequence joins TRBV29-1 and TRBJ2-1; D uncertain. The CDR3 consists of 12 residues. Trimming took off 2 bases at V and 9 bases at J, with 11 bases between the two ends. CDR1 and CDR2 (germline): SQVTM, ANQGSEA. Here the CDR3 DNA reads TGCAGCGTTGAAAAAGGCACTCTTGAGCAGTTCTTC. Its translation: CSVEKGTLEQFF.

The V gene is TRBV19, the J gene TRBJ2-6; D is possibly TRBD1 (5 bases). In germline, CDR1 is LNHDA, CDR2 SQIVND (reference sequence). V lost 3 bases and J lost 2, with 11 bases in between. The CDR3 has 16 residues. The CDR3 bases are TGTGCCAGTAGTATTCAGGGTAGGCCTGGGGCCAACGTCCTGACTTTC. This codes for CASSIQGRPGANVLTF.

The chain is built from TRBV10-2 and TRBJ2-7, with 8 bases that match TRBD1. The CDR3 has 15 amino acids. Germline V gives CDR1 WSHSY, CDR2 SAAADI. J was trimmed by 2 bases and V by 2 bases; bases with no gene match: 5. CDR3 coding DNA: TGCGCCAGCAGTGAGAAACCGGGACAGGCCTACGAGCAGTACTTC. As protein: CASSEKPGQAYEQYF.

The chain is built from TRBV14 and TRBJ2-7; the match to TRBD2 covers 9 bases. Germline lookup yields CDR1 SGHDN and CDR2 FVKESK. J was trimmed by 1 base and V by 2 bases; bases with no gene match: 9. CDR3 length: 17 amino acids. CDR3 protein: CASSQRRSGGYSYEQYF. The CDR3 DNA reads as TGTGCCAGCAGCCAAAGACGTAGCGGGGGATATTCCTACGAGCAGTACTTC.

V and J are TRBV11-2 and TRBJ1-2; D is perhaps TRBD1 (5 bases). With 5 bases removed from V and 0 bases from J, the gap between germline ends came to 10 bases. CDR1 and CDR2 from the germline V gene are SGHAT and FQNNGV. The CDR3 extends over 14 amino acids. The CDR3 region is CASSPAGANYGYTF. In DNA, the CDR3 is TGTGCCAGCAGCCCGGCGGGGGCTAACTATGGCTACACCTTC.

The chain combines TRBV6-1 with TRBJ2-2; no reliable D call. CDR1 is MNHNS and CDR2 is SASEGT in the germline V gene. The ends were cut back, 8 bases at V and 6 bases at J, with 13 bases in the middle. The CDR3 loop spans 13 amino acids. CDR3: CASRARLSGELFF. DNA for the CDR3: TGTGCCAGCCGAGCTCGGTTGTCCGGGGAGCTGTTTTTT.

The J gene is TRBJ1-4, the V gene TRBV6-5; tentatively, D is TRBD1 (5 bases). Trimming shortened V by 5 bases and J by 8 bases, and 15 bases separated the two germline ends. CDR1 and CDR2 from the germline V gene are MNHEY and SVGAGI. This CDR3 has 14 residues. Here the CDR3 reads CASSPQPRQEKLFF. The CDR3 region has the DNA TGTGCCAGCAGTCCACAACCACGACAGGAAAAACTGTTTTTT.

This clone came up once. The chain carries TRBV5-1 and TRBJ2-7; maybe TRBD1 (5 bases). The CDR3 loop spans 14 amino acids. In germline, CDR1 is SGHRS, CDR2 YFSETQ. Deletions cut 0 bases from V and 3 bases from J, with 10 bases between. CDR3 DNA: TGCGCCAGCAGCTTGGCGCAGGGAAACTACGAGCAGTACTTC. Protein sequence: CASSLAQGNYEQYF.